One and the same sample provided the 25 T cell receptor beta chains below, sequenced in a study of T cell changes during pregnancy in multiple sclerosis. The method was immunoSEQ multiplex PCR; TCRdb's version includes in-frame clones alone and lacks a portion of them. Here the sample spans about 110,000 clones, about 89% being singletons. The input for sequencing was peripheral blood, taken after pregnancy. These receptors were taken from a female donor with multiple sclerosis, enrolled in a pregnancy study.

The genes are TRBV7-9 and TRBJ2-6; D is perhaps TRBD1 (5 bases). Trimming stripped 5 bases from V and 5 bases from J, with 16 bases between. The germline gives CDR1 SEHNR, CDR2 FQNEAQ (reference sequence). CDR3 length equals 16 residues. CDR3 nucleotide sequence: TGTGCCAGCAGCGACCCAAGGGCGGACAGGGCCAACGTCCTGACTTTC. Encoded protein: CASSDPRADRANVLTF.

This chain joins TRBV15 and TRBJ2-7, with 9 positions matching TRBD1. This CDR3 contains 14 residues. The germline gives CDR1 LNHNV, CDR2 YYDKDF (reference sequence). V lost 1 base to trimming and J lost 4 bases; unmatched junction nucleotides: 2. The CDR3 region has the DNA TGTGCCACCAGCAGAGTAGGGACAGGGTACGAGCAGTACTTC. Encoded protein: CATSRVGTGYEQYF.

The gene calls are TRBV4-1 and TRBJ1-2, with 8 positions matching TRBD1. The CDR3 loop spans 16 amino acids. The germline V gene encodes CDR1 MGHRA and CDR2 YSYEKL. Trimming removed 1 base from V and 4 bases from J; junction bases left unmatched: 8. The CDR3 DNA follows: TGCGCCAGCAGCCAAGGCCATACGGGACAGGTCTATGGCTACACCTTC. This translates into CASSQGHTGQVYGYTF.

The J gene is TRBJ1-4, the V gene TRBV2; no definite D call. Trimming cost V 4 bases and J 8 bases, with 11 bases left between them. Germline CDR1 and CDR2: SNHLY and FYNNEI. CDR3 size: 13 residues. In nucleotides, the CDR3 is TGTGCCAGCAGTGTTGCGGGAAAAGAAAAACTGTTTTTT. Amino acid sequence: CASSVAGKEKLFF.

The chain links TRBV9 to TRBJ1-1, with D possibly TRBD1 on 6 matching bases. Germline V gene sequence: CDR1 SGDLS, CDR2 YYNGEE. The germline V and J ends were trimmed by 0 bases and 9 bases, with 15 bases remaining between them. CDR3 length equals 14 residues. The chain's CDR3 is CASSVVEGGGKAFF. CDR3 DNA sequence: TGTGCCAGCAGCGTAGTAGAAGGGGGAGGGAAAGCTTTCTTT.

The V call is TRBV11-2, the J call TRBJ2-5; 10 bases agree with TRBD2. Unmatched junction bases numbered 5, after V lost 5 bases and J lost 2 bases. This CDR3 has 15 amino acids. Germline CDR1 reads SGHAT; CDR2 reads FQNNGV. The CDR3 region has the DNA TGTGCCAGCAGCCGGACTAGCGGCCTACAAGAGACCCAGTACTTC. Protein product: CASSRTSGLQETQYF.

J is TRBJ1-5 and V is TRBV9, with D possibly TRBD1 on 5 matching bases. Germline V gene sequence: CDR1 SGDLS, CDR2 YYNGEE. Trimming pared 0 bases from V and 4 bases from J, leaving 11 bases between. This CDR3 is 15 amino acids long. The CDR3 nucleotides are TGTGCCAGCAGCGTAGGGGGCGGAACAAATCAGCCCCAGCATTTT. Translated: CASSVGGGTNQPQHF.

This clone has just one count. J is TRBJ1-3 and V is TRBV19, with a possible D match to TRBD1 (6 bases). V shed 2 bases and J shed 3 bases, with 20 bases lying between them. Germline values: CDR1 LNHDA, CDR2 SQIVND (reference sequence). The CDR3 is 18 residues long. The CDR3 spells CASSIRAGRGKHGNTIYF. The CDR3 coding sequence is TGTGCCAGTAGTATAAGGGCGGGGAGGGGGAAGCATGGAAACACCATATATTTT.

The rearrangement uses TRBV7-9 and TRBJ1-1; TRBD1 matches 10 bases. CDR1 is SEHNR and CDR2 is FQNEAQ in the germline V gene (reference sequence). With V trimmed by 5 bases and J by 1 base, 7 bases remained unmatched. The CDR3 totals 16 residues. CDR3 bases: TGTGCCAGCAGCCCCCAGGGGACAGGGGCGAACACTGAAGCTTTCTTT. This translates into CASSPQGTGANTEAFF. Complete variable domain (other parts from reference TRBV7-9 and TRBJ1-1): DTGVSQNPRHKITKRGQNVTFRCDPISEHNRLYWYRQTLGQGPEFLTYFQNEAQLEKSRLLSDRFSAERPKGSFSTLEIQRTEQGDSAMYLCASSPQGTGANTEAFFGQGTRLTVV.

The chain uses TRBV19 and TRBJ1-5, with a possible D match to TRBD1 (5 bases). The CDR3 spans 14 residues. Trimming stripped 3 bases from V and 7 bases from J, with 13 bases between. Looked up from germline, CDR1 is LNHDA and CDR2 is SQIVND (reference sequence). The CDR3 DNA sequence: TGTGCCAGTAGTATTCGTCCGGGGGAACAGCCCCAGCATTTT. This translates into CASSIRPGEQPQHF.

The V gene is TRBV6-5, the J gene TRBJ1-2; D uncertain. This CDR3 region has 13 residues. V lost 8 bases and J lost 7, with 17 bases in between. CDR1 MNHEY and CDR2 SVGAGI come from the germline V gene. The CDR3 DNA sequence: TGTGCCAGCCGGAGTCCGTGGACTGGTGGCTACACCTTC. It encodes CASRSPWTGGYTF.

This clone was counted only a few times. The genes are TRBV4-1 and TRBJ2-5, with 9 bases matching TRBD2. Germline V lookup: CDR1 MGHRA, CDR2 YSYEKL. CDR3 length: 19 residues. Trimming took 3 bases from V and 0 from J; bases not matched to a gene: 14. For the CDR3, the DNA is TGCGCCAGCAGCCACCCGGGGTACAAAGCGGGGGGAAACCAAGAGACCCAGTACTTC. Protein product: CASSHPGYKAGGNQETQYF.

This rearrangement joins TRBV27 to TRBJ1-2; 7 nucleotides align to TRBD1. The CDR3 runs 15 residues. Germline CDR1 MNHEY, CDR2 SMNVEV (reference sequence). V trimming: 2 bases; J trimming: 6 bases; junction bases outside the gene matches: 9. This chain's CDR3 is CASSLTSPGGDGYTF. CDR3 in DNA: TGTGCCAGCAGTTTAACCTCTCCAGGGGGAGATGGCTACACCTTC.

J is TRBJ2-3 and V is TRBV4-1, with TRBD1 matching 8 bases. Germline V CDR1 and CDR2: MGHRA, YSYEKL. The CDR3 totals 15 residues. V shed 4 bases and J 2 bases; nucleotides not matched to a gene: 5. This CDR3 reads CASSLQGDPTDTQYF. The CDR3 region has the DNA TGCGCCAGCAGCCTACAGGGGGACCCCACAGATACGCAGTATTTT.

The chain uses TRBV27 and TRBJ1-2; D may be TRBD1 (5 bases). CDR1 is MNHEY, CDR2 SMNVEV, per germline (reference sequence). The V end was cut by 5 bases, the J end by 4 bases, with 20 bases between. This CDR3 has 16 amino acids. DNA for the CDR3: TGTGCCAGCAGTCCCGACGGACAAGTTTCGGTCTATGGCTACACCTTC. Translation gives CASSPDGQVSVYGYTF.

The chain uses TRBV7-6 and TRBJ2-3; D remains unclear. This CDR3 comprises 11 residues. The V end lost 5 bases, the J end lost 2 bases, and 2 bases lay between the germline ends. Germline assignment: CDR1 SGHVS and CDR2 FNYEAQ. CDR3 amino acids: CASSHTDTQYF. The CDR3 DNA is TGTGCCAGCAGCCACACAGATACGCAGTATTTT.

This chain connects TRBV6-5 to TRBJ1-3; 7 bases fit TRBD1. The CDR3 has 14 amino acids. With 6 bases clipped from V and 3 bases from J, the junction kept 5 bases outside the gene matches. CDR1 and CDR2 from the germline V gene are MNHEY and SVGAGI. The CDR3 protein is CASRTGSLGNTIYF. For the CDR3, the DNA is TGTGCCAGCAGGACAGGGTCTCTTGGAAACACCATATATTTT.

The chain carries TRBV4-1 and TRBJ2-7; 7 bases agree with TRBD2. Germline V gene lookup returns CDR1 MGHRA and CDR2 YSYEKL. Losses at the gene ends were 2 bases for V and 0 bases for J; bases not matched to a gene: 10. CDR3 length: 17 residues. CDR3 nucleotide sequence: TGCGCCAGCAGCCAATTCATGGGACTACTAAGCTCCTACGAGCAGTACTTC. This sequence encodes CASSQFMGLLSSYEQYF.

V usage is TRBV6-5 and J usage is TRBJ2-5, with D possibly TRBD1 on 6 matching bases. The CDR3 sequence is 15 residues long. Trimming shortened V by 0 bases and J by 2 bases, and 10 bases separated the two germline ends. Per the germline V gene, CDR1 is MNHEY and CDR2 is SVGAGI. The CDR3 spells CASSYSRQVQETQYF. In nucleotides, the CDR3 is TGTGCCAGCAGTTACTCGAGACAGGTGCAAGAGACCCAGTACTTC.

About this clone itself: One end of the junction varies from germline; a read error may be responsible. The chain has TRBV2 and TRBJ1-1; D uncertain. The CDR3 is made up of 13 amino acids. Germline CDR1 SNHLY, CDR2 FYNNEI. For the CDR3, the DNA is TGTGCCAGCACTGAAGAAGCGAACACTGAAGCTTTCTTT. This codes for CASTEEANTEAFF.

The CDR3 is CASRLTGGYGYTF. CDR3 DNA: TGTGCCAGCAGGCTGACAGGGGGTTATGGCTACACCTTC. V gene TRBV6-1 combines with J gene TRBJ1-2, with 9 bases identical to TRBD1. The CDR3 is 13 residues long. V was clipped by 6 bases and J by 5 bases; unmatched bases: 4. CDR1 and CDR2 (germline): MNHNS, SASEGT.

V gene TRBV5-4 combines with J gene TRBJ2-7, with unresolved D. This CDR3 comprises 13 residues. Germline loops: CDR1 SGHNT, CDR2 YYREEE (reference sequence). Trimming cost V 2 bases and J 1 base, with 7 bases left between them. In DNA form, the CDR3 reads TGTGCCAGCAGCTTTTCCCGTTCCTACGAGCAGTACTTC. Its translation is CASSFSRSYEQYF.

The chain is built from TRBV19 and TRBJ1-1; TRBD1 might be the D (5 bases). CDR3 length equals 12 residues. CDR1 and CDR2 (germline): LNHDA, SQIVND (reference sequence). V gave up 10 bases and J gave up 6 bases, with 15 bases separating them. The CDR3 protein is CATHGGTAEAFF. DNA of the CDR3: TGTGCCACTCACGGGGGGACCGCTGAAGCTTTCTTT.

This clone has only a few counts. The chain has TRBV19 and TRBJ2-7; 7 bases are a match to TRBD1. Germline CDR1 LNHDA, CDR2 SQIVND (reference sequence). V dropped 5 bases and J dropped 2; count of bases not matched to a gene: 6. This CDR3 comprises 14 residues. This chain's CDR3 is CASSGDSSTYEQYF. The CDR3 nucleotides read TGTGCCAGTAGTGGGGACAGTTCAACCTACGAGCAGTACTTC.

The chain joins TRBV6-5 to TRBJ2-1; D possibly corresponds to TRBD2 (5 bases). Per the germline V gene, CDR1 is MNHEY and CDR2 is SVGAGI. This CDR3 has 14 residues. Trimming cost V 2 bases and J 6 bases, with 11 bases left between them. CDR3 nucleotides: TGTGCCAGCAGTTACCTGGTGGCGGGCAATGAGCAGTTCTTC. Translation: CASSYLVAGNEQFF.